This TCR beta chain was documented in a study of identical twins. Study-wide findings and caveats: Because invariant MAIT and iNKT cells could be present, zero-insertion analyses could be partly confounded.

In this sample, this clonotype turned up many times. The antigen is not known. Template switching supplied a universal primer site; unique molecular identifiers were carried on the cDNA. TCRdb re-called the 5' RACE reads with MiXCR, one entry per CDR3 protein. The table includes 1.5 million or so distinct CDR3 sequences, about 32% detected once. The sequenced sample was cord blood. The clonotype was recovered from a newborn girl in good health.

CDR3 sequence (DNA): TGCAGTGCTAGAGGGGGCGGTACCTACAATGAGCAGTTCTTC. The encoded protein is CSARGGGTYNEQFF. The V gene is TRBV20-1, the J gene TRBJ2-1; possibly TRBD1 for D (5 bases). Deletions cut 1 base from V and 2 bases from J, with 9 bases between. The CDR3 extends over 14 amino acids. CDR1 DFQATT and CDR2 SNEGSKA come from the germline V gene (reference sequence).